This T cell receptor beta chain appears in the sequencing data of a study of response to subunit inactivated influenza vaccine. TCRdb called the RT-PCR reads again in MiXCR, with one record for every CDR3 protein. The sample lists around 200,000 distinct CDR3 sequences, 7.5% to 10% seen once, with roughly 11% in the top ten. The CDR3 is 14 amino acids. Looked up from germline, CDR1 is KGHDR and CDR2 is SFDVKD. Trimming shortened V by 3 bases and J by 5 bases, and 10 bases separated the two germline ends. This clonotype was detected only a few times. The chain joins TRBV24-1 to TRBJ2-1; D is possibly TRBD1 (5 bases). Sequenced material: non-naive T cells sorted from PBMCs, taken on the day of vaccination. This receptor was obtained from a man between 50 and 59 years old who received an inactivated influenza vaccine. This chain's CDR3 is CATSDVDRNNEQFF. The CDR3 coding sequence is TGTGCCACCAGTGATGTCGACAGAAACAATGAGCAGTTCTTC.